Here is one T cell receptor beta chain with its context. Its target is not known. This sample was included in a study of Tregs in tolerant kidney transplant recipients. Profiling relied on immunoSEQ multiplex PCR, and the TCRdb table lists in-frame clones only, not all of them. The profile shows tens of thousands of clones, roughly 93% of them singletons. This CDR3 comprises 15 residues. V was pared by 2 bases and J by 7 bases, with 15 bases between. The germline V gene has CDR1 SGHDN and CDR2 FVKESK. Recipients received nonmyeloablative bone marrow transplants from related graft donors, with transient mixed chimerism. Findings and caveats of the study: Biological reproducibility was not directly addressed, but technical replication error appeared minimal.

Here the sequenced sample was CD4+ T cells from blood (PBMCs), taken 12 months after the transplant. V gene TRBV14 combines with J gene TRBJ2-1, with D possibly being TRBD2 (7 bases). This TCR derives from a human patient who received a combined kidney and bone marrow transplant. Certain T cells may be donor cells from the graft. This CDR3 reads CASSQLGGLMNEQFF. As DNA, the CDR3 is TGTGCCAGCAGCCAATTGGGGGGGCTCATGAATGAGCAGTTCTTC.